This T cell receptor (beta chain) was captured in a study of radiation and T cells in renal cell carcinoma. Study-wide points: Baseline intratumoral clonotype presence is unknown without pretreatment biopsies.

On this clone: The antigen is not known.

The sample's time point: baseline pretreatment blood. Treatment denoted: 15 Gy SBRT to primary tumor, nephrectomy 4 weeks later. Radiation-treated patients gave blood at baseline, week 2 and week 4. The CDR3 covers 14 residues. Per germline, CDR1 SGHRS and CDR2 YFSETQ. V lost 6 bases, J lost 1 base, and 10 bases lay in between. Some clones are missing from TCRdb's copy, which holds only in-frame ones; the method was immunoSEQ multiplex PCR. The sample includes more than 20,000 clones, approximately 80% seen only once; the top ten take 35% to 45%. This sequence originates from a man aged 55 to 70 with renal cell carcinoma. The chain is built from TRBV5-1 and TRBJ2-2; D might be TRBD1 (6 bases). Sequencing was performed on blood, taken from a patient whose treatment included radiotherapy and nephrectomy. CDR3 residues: CASNPGQNTGELFF. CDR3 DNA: TGCGCCAGCAACCCGGGACAGAACACCGGGGAGCTGTTTTTT.